This T cell receptor beta chain originates from a study of CD8+ T cells in alopecia areata. Extracted from the samples, RNA was reverse transcribed into cDNA to serve as the sequencing template. Generated by immunoSEQ multiplex PCR, the TCRdb table keeps only in-frame clones and is missing some. Among 2,500 or so clones, around 70% were seen once, and the ten largest hold around 10%. Study results and caveats: In lesional scalp, particularly from alopecia totalis/universalis, clonality was higher than in normal scalp. Patients shared TCRs less clearly than mice did, possibly for HLA-related reasons. Tissue-resident alphabeta T cells belonging to normal skin likewise get sequenced within scalp specimens.

As to this clone: Its target is not known.

Material: skin. The source is a human donor in good health.

CDR3: CASSPTVNTEAFF. CDR3 sequence (DNA): TGTGCCAGCAGCCCGACAGTGAACACTGAAGCTTTCTTT. The V call is TRBV13, the J call TRBJ1-1; perhaps TRBD1 as D (5 bases). This CDR3 contains 13 residues. Germline-derived CDR1 and CDR2 are PRHDT and FYEKMQ (reference sequence). Deletions cut 5 bases from V and 0 bases from J, with 7 bases between. Based on the CDR3 plus reference TRBV13 and TRBJ1-1, the full variable domain is AAGVIQSPRHLIKEKRETATLKCYPIPRHDTVYWYQQGPGQDPQFLISFYEKMQSDKGSIPDRFSAQQFSDYHSELNMSSLELGDSALYFCASSPTVNTEAFFGQGTRLTVV.